This T cell receptor beta chain is from a study of PD-1 blockade in classical Hodgkin lymphoma. Points from the study as a whole: Newly diagnosed patients were reported to start with lower TCR diversity than healthy donors. The causes of the repertoire differences, possibly disease activity or prior therapy, remain undefined.

The time point was: newly diagnosed, previously untreated cHL patient sample. The study isolated CD8+ T cells from thawed PBMCs by magnetic negative selection. Peripheral samples used as comparators were newly diagnosed, untreated classical Hodgkin lymphoma PBMCs. Details on this clone: Its antigen remains unidentified.

Assay: immunoSEQ multiplex PCR; the TCRdb copy retains only in-frame clones and omits some. The sample records approximately 21,000 clones, around nine tenths being singletons. Source material: CD8+ T cells from blood. This TCR came from a human donor with classical Hodgkin lymphoma.

The CDR3 reads CASSLVGASYEQYF. The CDR3 DNA reads as TGTGCCAGCAGCTTAGTAGGGGCCTCCTACGAGCAGTACTTC. This chain connects TRBV7-2 to TRBJ2-7; tentatively, D is TRBD1 (5 bases). This CDR3 is built from 14 residues. Between the trimmed V and J ends, which lost 1 base and 0 bases, there was a span of 7 bases. Germline lookup yields CDR1 SGHTA and CDR2 FQGNSA.